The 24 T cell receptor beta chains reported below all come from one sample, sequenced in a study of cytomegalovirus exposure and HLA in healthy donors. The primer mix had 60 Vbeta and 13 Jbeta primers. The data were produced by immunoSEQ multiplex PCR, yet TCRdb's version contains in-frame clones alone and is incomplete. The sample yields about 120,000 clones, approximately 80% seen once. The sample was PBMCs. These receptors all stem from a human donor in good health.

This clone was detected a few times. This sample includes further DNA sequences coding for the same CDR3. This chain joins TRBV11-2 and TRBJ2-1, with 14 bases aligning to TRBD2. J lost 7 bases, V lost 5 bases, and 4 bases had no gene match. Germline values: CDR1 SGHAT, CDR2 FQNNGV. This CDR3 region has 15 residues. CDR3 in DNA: TGTGCCAGCAGCCCCGGGACTAGCGGGAGAAATGAGCAGTTCTTC. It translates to CASSPGTSGRNEQFF.

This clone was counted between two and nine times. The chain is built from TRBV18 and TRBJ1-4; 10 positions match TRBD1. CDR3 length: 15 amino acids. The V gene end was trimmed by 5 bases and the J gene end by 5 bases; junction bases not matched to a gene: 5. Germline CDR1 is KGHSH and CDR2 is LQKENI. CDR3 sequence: CASSARDRGNEKLFF. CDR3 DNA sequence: TGTGCCAGCTCAGCGAGGGACAGGGGAAATGAAAAACTGTTTTTT. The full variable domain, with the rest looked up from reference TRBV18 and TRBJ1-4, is NAGVMQNPRHLVRRRGQEARLRCSPMKGHSHVYWYRQLPEEGLKFMVYLQKENIIDESGMPKERFSAEFPKEGPSILRIQQVVRGDSAAYFCASSARDRGNEKLFFGSGTQLSVL.

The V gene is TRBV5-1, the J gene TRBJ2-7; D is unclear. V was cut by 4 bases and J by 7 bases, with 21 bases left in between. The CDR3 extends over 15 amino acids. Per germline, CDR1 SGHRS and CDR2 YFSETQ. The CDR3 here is CASSPERPASVEQYF. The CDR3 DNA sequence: TGCGCCAGCAGCCCAGAGAGACCAGCGTCGGTGGAGCAGTACTTC.

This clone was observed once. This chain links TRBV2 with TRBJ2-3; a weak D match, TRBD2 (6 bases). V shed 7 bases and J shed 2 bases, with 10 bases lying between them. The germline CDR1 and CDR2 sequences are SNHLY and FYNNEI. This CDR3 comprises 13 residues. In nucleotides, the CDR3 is TGTGCCAGCAATCCTAGCGTCACAGATACGCAGTATTTT. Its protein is CASNPSVTDTQYF.

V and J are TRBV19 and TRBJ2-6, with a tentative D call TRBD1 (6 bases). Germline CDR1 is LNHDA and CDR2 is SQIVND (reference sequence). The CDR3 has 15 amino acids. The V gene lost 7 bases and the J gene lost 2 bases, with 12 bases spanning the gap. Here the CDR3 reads CASNNRVAGANVLTF. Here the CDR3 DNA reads TGTGCCAGTAATAACAGGGTGGCTGGGGCCAACGTCCTGACTTTC.

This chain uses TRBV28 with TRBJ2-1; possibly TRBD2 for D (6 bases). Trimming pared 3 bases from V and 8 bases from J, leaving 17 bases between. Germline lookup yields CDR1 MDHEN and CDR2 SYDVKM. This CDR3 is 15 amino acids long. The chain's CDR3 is CASSLGIGSKYEQFF. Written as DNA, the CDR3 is TGTGCCAGCAGTTTGGGTATCGGGAGTAAGTATGAGCAGTTCTTC.

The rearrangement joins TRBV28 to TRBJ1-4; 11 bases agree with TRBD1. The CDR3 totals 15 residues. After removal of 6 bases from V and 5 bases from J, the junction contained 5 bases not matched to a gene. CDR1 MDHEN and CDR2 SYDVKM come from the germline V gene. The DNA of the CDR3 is TGTGCCAGCAGCGATGGGACAGGGGGGAATGAAAAACTGTTTTTT. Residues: CASSDGTGGNEKLFF.

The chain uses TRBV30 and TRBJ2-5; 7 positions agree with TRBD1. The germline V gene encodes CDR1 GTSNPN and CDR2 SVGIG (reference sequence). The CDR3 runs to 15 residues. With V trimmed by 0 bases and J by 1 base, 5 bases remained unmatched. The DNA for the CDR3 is TGTGCCTGGAGTGTAATCAGGGGGATCCAAGAGACCCAGTACTTC. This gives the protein CAWSVIRGIQETQYF.

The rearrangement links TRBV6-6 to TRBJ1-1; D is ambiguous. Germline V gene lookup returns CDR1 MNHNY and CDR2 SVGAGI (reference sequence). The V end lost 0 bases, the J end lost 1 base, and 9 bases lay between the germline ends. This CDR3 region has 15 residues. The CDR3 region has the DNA TGTGCCAGCAGTTACTCGCCAGTATCGAACACTGAAGCTTTCTTT. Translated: CASSYSPVSNTEAFF.

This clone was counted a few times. The CDR3 coding sequence is TGTGCCAGCAGCCAGTACACAGGGGCAGGATCCACTGAAGCTTTCTTT. Translated: CASSQYTGAGSTEAFF. The rearrangement links TRBV14 to TRBJ1-1, with 7 bases lining up with TRBD1. The CDR3 runs 16 residues. CDR1 is SGHDN, CDR2 FVKESK, per germline. The junction had 11 bases not matched to a gene; V was cut back by 3 bases and J by 4 bases.

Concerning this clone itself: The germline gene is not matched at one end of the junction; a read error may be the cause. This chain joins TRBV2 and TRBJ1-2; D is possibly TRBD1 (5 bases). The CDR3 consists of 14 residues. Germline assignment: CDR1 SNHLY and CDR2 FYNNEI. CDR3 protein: CASREVDLSGGYTF. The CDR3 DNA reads TGTGCCAGCAGGGAAGTAGACCTCTCAGGGGGCTACACCTTC.

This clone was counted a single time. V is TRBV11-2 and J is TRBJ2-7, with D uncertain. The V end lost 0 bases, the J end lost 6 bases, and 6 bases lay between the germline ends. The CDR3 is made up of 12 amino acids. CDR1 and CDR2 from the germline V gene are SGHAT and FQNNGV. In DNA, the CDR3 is TGTGCCAGCAGCTTAGACGTAGTCGAGCAGTACTTC. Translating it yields CASSLDVVEQYF. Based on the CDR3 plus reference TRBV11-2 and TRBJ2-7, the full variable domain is EAGVAQSPRYKIIEKRQSVAFWCNPISGHATLYWYQQILGQGPKLLIQFQNNGVVDDSQLPKDRFSAERLKGVDSTLKIQPAKLEDSAVYLCASSLDVVEQYFGPGTRLTVT.

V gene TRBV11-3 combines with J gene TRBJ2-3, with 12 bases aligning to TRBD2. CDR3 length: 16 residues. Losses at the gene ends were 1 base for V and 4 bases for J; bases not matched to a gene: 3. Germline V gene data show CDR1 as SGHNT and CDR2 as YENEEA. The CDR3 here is CASSLATSGSADTQYF. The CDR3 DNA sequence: TGTGCCAGCAGCTTAGCGACTAGCGGGAGTGCAGATACGCAGTATTTT.

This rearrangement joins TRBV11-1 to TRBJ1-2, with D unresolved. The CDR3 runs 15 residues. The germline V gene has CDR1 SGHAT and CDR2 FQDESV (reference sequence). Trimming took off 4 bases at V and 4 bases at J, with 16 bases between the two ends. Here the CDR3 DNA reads TGTGCCAGCAGCTCATCGGGAACCCTCCTCTATGGCTACACCTTC. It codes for CASSSSGTLLYGYTF.

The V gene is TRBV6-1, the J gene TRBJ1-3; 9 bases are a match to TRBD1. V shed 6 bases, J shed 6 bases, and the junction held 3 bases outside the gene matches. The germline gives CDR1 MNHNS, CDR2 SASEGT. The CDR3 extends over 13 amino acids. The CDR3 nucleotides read TGTGCCAGCAGAAGACAGGGGGAAAACACCATATATTTT. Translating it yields CASRRQGENTIYF.

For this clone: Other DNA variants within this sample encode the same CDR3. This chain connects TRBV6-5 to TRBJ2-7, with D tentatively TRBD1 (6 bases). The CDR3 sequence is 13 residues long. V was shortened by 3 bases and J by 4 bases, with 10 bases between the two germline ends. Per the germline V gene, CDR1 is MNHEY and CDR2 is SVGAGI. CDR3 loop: CASSYRQGYEQYF. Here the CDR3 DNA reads TGTGCCAGCAGTTATCGGCAGGGGTACGAGCAGTACTTC.

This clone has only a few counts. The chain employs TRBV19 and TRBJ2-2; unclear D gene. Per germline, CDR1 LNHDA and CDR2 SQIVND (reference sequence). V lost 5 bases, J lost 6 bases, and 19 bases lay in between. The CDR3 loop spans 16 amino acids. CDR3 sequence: CASSSRHLKPSGELFF. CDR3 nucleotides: TGTGCCAGTAGTTCTCGACACCTAAAACCGTCCGGGGAGCTGTTTTTT.

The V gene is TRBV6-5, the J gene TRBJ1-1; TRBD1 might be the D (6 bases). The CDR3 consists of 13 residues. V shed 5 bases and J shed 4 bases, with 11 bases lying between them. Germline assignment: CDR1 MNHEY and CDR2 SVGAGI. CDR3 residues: CASSDRRITEAFF. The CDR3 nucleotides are TGTGCCAGCAGTGACAGGCGTATCACTGAAGCTTTCTTT.

CDR3 residues: CASSRQGEETQYF. DNA for the CDR3: TGCGCCAGCAGCCGACAGGGCGAAGAGACCCAGTACTTC. V usage is TRBV5-1 and J usage is TRBJ2-5; 7 positions match TRBD1. The V gene end was trimmed by 4 bases and the J gene end by 3 bases; junction bases not matched to a gene: 3. This CDR3 is built from 13 residues. In germline, CDR1 is SGHRS, CDR2 YFSETQ. The variable domain in full, completed from reference TRBV5-1 and TRBJ2-5, reads KAGVTQTPRYLIKTRGQQVTLSCSPISGHRSVSWYQQTPGQGLQFLFEYFSETQRNKGNFPGRFSGRQFSNSRSEMNVSTLELGDSALYLCASSRQGEETQYFGPGTRLLVL.

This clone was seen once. The CDR3 sequence: CASSQGERVANTGELFF. The CDR3, as DNA: TGCGCCAGCAGCCAAGGGGAGCGGGTCGCGAACACCGGGGAGCTGTTTTTT. The chain joins TRBV4-1 to TRBJ2-2; perhaps TRBD2 as D (6 bases). Trimming pared 1 base from V and 0 bases from J, leaving 12 bases between. The CDR3 sequence is 17 residues long. The germline V gene encodes CDR1 MGHRA and CDR2 YSYEKL.

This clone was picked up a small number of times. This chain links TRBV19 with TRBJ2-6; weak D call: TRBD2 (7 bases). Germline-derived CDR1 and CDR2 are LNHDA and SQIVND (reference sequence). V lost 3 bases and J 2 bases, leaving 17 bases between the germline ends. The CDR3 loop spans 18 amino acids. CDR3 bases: TGTGCCAGTAGTATCCGCGCTAGGGAGGGGGCTGGGGCCAACGTCCTGACTTTC. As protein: CASSIRAREGAGANVLTF.

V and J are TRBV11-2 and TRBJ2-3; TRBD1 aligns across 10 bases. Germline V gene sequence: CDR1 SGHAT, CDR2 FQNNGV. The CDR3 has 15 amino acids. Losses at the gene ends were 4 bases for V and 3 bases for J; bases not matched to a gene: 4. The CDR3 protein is CASSSWTGGTDTQYF. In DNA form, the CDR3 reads TGTGCCAGCAGCTCTTGGACAGGGGGAACAGATACGCAGTATTTT.

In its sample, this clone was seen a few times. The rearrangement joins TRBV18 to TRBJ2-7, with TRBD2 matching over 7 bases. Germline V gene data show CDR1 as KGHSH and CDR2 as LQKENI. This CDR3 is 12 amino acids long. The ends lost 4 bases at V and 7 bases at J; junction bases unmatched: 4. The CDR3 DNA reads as TGTGCCAGCTCACTGGCTAGCGGAGAGCAGTACTTC. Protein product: CASSLASGEQYF.

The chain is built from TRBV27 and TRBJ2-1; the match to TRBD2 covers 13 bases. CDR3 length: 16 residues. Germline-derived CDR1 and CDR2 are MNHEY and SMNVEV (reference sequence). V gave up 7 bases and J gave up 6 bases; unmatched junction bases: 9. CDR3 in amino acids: CASTYLGTSGTNEQFF. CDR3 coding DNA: TGTGCCAGCACCTACTTAGGGACTAGCGGGACCAATGAGCAGTTCTTC.